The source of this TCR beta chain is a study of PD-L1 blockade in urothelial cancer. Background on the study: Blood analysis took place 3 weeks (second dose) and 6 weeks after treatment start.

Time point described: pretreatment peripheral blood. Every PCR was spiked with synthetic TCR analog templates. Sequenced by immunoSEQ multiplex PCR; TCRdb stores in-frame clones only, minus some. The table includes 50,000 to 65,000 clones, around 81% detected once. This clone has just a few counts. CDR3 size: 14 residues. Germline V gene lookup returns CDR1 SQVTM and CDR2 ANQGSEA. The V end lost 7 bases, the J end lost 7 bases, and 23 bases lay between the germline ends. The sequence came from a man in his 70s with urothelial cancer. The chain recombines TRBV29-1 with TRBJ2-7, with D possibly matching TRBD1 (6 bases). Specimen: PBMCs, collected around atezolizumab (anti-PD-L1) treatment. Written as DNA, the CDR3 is TGCAGCGCCGGCTCCGGGACACTGGTGGGGGAGCAGTACTTC. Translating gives CSAGSGTLVGEQYF.